This TCR beta chain was captured in a study of blood T cell repertoires in COVID-19. Per the original data handling: For nucleated cells, counts were estimated from reference gene primer amplification. The method was immunoSEQ multiplex PCR; TCRdb's version includes in-frame clones alone and lacks a portion of them. V and J calls plus clone size are reproduced from that table; the DNA served to infer D and trimming. The sample yields about 430,000 clones, around nine tenths seen once. Those enrolled, adults aged about 18 to 89 years, came from around 25 US areas. Clinical histories supplied by participants themselves formed the basis of cohort assignment. Per germline, CDR1 DFQATT and CDR2 SNEGSKA (reference sequence). Trimming cost V 6 bases and J 9 bases; bases outside gene matches: 4. The CDR3 totals 11 residues.

Sequencing was carried out using PBMCs or T cells enriched from blood (not recorded which). This chain joins TRBV20-1 and TRBJ2-3, with 9 bases identical to TRBD2. The TCR comes from a woman between 25 and 40 years old with acute COVID-19. CDR3 in amino acids: CSARTSATQYF. The CDR3 region has the DNA TGCAGTGCCAGGACTAGCGCGACGCAGTATTTT.